This T cell receptor (beta chain) originates from a study of OX40 agonist ivuxolimab in advanced cancers. The germline CDR1 and CDR2 sequences are GTSNPN and SVGIG (reference sequence). Trimming pared 0 bases from V and 1 base from J, leaving 10 bases between. This CDR3 has 14 residues. Assay used: immunoSEQ multiplex PCR; TCRdb lists only in-frame clones, some missing. Here the sample spans around 40,000 clones, roughly 91% being singletons. This receptor was taken from an adult with an advanced solid tumor such as melanoma, head and neck, liver or kidney cancer. Source: CD4+ or CD8+ T cells sorted from blood, taken in a trial of the OX40 agonist ivuxolimab. The V and J genes are TRBV30 and TRBJ2-7; D remains unclear. CDR3 in amino acids: CAWSVEGFSYEQYF. The CDR3 nucleotides read TGTGCCTGGAGTGTTGAAGGTTTTTCCTACGAGCAGTACTTC.